This T cell receptor (beta chain) was documented in a study of response to subunit inactivated influenza vaccine. General study points: Each seasonal flu vaccination may recruit only limited new T cells, authors suggested.

Each CDR3 protein is one row after TCRdb ran MiXCR on the RT-PCR reads. Among around 710,000 distinct CDR3 sequences, approximately 15% were seen once, and the ten largest hold less than 9%. On this clonotype itself: Antigen specificity is unknown.

The CDR3 sequence is 14 residues long. The ends were cut back, 3 bases at V and 4 bases at J, with 12 bases in the middle. The sample here was PBMCs from blood, taken 14 days before vaccination. The chain carries TRBV12-3 or TRBV12-4 and TRBJ2-5; possibly TRBD1 for D (5 bases). The source is a man aged 50 to 60 who received an inactivated influenza vaccine. The CDR3 DNA reads TGTGCCAGCAGTTTCGGACATTCGAGAGAGACCCAGTACTTC. Translated: CASSFGHSRETQYF.